This TCR beta chain was documented in a study of T cell responses to AZD1222 COVID-19 vaccine. Study background: Timing groups of about 4 and about 12 weeks for second doses were pooled.

Germline CDR1 reads MNHNY; CDR2 reads SVGAGI (reference sequence). Deletions cut 0 bases from V and 1 base from J, with 6 bases between. This CDR3 has 14 amino acids. Overall study results and limits: Donors were largely white British and mainly female; clonal diversity was possibly underestimated.

To note about this clone: Its antigen is still unknown.

The data were produced by immunoSEQ multiplex PCR, yet TCRdb's version contains in-frame clones alone and is incomplete. In the table there are roughly 120,000 clones, around 90% of which are singletons. The clonotype originates from an adult in good health. The chain couples TRBV6-6 to TRBJ1-1; no clear D. This specimen consisted of peripheral blood, obtained on day 0 of AZD1222 vaccination. The CDR3, as DNA: TGTGCCAGCAGTTACTCAGCGGGGAACACTGAAGCTTTCTTT. This translates into CASSYSAGNTEAFF.